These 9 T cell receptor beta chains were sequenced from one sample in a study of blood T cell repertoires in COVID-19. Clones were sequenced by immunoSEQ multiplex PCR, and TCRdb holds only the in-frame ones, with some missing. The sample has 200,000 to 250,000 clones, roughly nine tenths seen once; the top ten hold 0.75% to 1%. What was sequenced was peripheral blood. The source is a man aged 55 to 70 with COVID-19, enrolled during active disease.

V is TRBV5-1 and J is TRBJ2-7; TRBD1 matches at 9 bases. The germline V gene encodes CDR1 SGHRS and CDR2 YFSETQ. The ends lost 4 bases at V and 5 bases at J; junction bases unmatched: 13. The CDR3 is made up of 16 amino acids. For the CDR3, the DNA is TGCGCCAGCAGCCGGCTCGGACAGGGGCTTCCCCACGAGCAGTACTTC. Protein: CASSRLGQGLPHEQYF.

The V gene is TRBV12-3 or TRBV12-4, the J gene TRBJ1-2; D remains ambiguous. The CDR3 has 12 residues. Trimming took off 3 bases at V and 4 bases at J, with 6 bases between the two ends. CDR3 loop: CASSLSFYGYTF. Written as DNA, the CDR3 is TGTGCCAGCAGTTTGTCTTTCTATGGCTACACCTTC.

The CDR3 loop is CASSAGTSGGQYF. CDR3 DNA sequence: TGTGCCAGCAGCGCCGGGACTAGCGGGGGCCAGTACTTC. J is TRBJ2-5 and V is TRBV6-5; 14 bases match TRBD2. In germline, CDR1 is MNHEY, CDR2 SVGAGI. Trimming cost V 6 bases and J 10 bases; bases outside gene matches: 4. This CDR3 spans 13 amino acids.

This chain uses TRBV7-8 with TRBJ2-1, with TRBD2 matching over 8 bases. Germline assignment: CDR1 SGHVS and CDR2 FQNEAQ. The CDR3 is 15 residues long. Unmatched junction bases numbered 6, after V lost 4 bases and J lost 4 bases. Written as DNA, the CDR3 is TGTGCCAGCAGCTACTTAGCGGGAAGTTACAATGAGCAGTTCTTC. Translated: CASSYLAGSYNEQFF. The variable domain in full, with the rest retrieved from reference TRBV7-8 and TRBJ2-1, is GAGVSQSPRYKVAKRGQDVALRCDPISGHVSLFWYQQALGQGPEFLTYFQNEAQLDKSGLPSDRFFAERPEGSVSTLKIQRTQQEDSAVYLCASSYLAGSYNEQFFGPGTRLTVL.

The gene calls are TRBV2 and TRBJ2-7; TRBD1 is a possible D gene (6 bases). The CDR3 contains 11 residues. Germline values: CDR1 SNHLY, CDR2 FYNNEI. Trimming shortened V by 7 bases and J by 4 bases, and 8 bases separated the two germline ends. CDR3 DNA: TGTGCCAGCAAGAGGGGGTACGAGCAGTACTTC. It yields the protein CASKRGYEQYF.

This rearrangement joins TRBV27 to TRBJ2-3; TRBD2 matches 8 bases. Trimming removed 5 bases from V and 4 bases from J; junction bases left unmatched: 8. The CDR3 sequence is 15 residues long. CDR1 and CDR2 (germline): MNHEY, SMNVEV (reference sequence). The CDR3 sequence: CASSPIAGLPDTQYF. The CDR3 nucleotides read TGTGCCAGCAGTCCAATAGCGGGGTTGCCAGATACGCAGTATTTT.

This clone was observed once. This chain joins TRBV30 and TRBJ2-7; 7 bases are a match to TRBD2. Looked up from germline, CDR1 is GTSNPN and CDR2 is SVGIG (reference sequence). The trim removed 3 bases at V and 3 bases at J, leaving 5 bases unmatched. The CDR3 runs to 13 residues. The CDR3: CAWRSSGDYEQYF. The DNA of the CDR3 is TGTGCCTGGAGATCGAGCGGGGACTACGAGCAGTACTTC.

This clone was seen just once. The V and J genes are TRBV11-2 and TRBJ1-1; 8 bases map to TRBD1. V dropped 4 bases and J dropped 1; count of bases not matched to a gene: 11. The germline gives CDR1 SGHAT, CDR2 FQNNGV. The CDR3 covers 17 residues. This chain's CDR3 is CASSSDRGNRGNTEAFF. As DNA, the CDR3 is TGTGCCAGCAGCTCCGACAGGGGAAATCGGGGGAACACTGAAGCTTTCTTT.

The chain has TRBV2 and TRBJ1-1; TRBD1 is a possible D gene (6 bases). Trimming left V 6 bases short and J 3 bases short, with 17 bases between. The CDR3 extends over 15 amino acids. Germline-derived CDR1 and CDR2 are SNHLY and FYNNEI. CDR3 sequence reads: CASSRLKGVDTEAFF. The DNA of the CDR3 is TGTGCCAGCAGCCGGCTAAAGGGGGTAGACACTGAAGCTTTCTTT.